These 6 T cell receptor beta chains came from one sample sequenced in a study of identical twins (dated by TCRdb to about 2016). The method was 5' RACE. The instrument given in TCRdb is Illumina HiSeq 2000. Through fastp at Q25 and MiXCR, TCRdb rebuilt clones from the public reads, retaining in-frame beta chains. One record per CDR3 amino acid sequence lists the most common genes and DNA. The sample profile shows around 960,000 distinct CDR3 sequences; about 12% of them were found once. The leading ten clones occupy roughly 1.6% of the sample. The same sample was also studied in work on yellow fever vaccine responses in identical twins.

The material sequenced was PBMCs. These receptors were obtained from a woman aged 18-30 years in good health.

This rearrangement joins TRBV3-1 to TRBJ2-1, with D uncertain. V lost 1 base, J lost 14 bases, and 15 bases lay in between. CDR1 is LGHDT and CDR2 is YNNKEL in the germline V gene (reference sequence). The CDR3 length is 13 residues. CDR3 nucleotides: TGTGCCAGCAGCCAAGGAATTTTGTCCTGGGAGTTCTTC. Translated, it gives CASSQGILSWEFF.

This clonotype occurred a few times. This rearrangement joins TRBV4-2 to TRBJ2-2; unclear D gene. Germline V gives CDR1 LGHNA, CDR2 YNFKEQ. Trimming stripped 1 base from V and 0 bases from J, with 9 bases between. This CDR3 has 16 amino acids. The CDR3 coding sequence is TGTGCCAGCAGCCAAGCCGTAGGAACGAACACCGGGGAGCTGTTTTTT. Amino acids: CASSQAVGTNTGELFF.

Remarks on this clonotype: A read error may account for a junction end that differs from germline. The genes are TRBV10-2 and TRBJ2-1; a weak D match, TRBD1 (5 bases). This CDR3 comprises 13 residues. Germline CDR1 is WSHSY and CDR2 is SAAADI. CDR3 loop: CAGSQGWGDEQFF. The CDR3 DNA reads TGCGCCGGCAGCCAGGGATGGGGCGATGAGCAGTTCTTC.

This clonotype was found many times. CDR3 DNA sequence: TGTGCCAGCAGTTTAGCAGGCAGGGTCGGTGGCTACACCTTC. This encodes CASSLAGRVGGYTF. The rearrangement joins TRBV12-3 or TRBV12-4 to TRBJ1-2; D is possibly TRBD1 (5 bases). Trimming removed 0 bases from V and 7 bases from J, with 12 bases in between. CDR3 length: 14 amino acids.

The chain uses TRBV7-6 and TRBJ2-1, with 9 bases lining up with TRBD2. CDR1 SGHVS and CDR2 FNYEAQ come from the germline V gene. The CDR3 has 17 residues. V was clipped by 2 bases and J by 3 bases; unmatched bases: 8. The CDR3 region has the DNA TGTGCCAGCAGCTTAAGGCTAGCGGGAAAACGCTACAATGAGCAGTTCTTC. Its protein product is CASSLRLAGKRYNEQFF.

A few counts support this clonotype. CDR3 loop: CASSLGGRENEQFF. The CDR3 nucleotides read TGCGCCAGCAGCTTAGGAGGTCGGGAAAATGAGCAGTTCTTC. The chain has TRBV5-1 and TRBJ2-1; D might be TRBD2 (5 bases). V gave up 2 bases and J gave up 7 bases, with 13 bases separating them. Germline V gene sequence: CDR1 SGHRS, CDR2 YFSETQ. This CDR3 is 14 amino acids long.